Here is one TCR beta chain with its context. The table came from immunoSEQ multiplex PCR; TCRdb's copy has only in-frame clones and leaves some out. The sample consists of tens of thousands of clones, 89% of them appearing once. These data belong to a study of T cell changes during pregnancy in multiple sclerosis. The V gene's germline CDR1 is GTSNPN and CDR2 SVGIG (reference sequence). This CDR3 is 15 amino acids long. V shed 5 bases and J 3 bases; nucleotides not matched to a gene: 10. This chain uses TRBV30 with TRBJ2-5, with 9 bases identical to TRBD2. The sequencing used CD8+ T cells from peripheral blood mononuclear cells, collected in the third trimester of pregnancy. The receptor was derived from a female donor with multiple sclerosis, enrolled in a pregnancy study. The CDR3 DNA is TGTGCCTGGTGGCCCGGGACTAGCACCGAAGAGACCCAGTACTTC. It translates to CAWWPGTSTEETQYF.